The 17 T cell receptor beta chains below all came from one sample that was sequenced in a study of spatial heterogeneity in lung cancer. Time point defined: sample taken at primary tumor resection. TCRdb re-derived calls from the 5' RACE reads in MiXCR, one entry per CDR3 protein. This table holds 55,000 to 70,000 distinct CDR3 sequences, approximately 6% found once. The source was PBMCs, collected at surgery. Receptors originate from a female donor with early-stage non-small cell lung cancer.

In this sample, this clonotype turned up many times. This rearrangement joins TRBV5-6 to TRBJ2-2; D unresolved. The CDR3 is 16 residues long. The V end lost 3 bases, the J end lost 1 base, and 13 bases lay between the germline ends. Germline V gene data show CDR1 as SGHDT and CDR2 as YYEEEE. CDR3: CASSSTGQMNTGELFF. CDR3 coding DNA: TGTGCCAGCAGCTCCACCGGGCAGATGAACACCGGGGAGCTGTTTTTT.

The table lists this clonotype with many counts. The chain carries TRBV28 and TRBJ2-7; D is undetermined. From germline, CDR1 is MDHEN and CDR2 SYDVKM. V lost 1 base, J lost 0 bases, and 10 bases lay in between. The CDR3 covers 15 residues. This CDR3 is CASSLSTVHSYEQYF. CDR3 sequence (DNA): TGTGCCAGCAGTTTATCAACGGTCCACTCCTACGAGCAGTACTTC.

The chain combines TRBV28 with TRBJ2-5; maybe TRBD2 (5 bases). CDR3 length: 15 residues. V was trimmed by 6 bases and J by 5 bases, leaving 19 bases between them. Germline V gene data show CDR1 as MDHEN and CDR2 as SYDVKM. CDR3 nucleotide sequence: TGTGCCAGCAGCCAGCCCCATACGGGGTTGGAGACCCAGTACTTC. Amino acid sequence: CASSQPHTGLETQYF.

This clonotype was detected a few times. The V and J genes are TRBV20-1 and TRBJ2-1; the D gene is possibly TRBD2 (5 bases). Deletions cut 0 bases from V and 0 bases from J, with 6 bases between. Germline V lookup: CDR1 DFQATT, CDR2 SNEGSKA (reference sequence). This CDR3 is 14 amino acids long. The CDR3 is CSAREGSSYNEQFF. DNA of the CDR3: TGCAGTGCTAGAGAGGGGAGCTCCTACAATGAGCAGTTCTTC.

This clonotype was recorded at least ten times. The V call is TRBV11-3, the J call TRBJ2-7, with 8 bases identical to TRBD1. Trimming at V came to 0 bases and at J to 1 base, leaving 17 bases not matched to a gene. The germline CDR1 and CDR2 sequences are SGHNT and YENEEA. The length of the CDR3 is 20 residues. Here the CDR3 DNA reads TGTGCCAGCAGCTTAGAGGGCAGGGGGCGAGGTATTGGGAGGTCCTACGAGCAGTACGTC. This codes for CASSLEGRGRGIGRSYEQYV.

This clonotype showed up many times. The chain carries TRBV5-1 and TRBJ2-7; D ambiguous. In germline, CDR1 is SGHRS, CDR2 YFSETQ. This CDR3 comprises 13 residues. V gave up 0 bases and J gave up 2 bases, with 6 bases separating them. This chain's CDR3 is CASSLDPAYEQYV. The DNA for the CDR3 is TGCGCCAGCAGCTTGGACCCGGCCTACGAGCAGTACGTC.

This clonotype has a handful of counts. DNA of the CDR3: TGTGCCAGCAGCCCGGGACCCAAATACGAGCAGTACTTC. Translation: CASSPGPKYEQYF. V and J are TRBV5-6 and TRBJ2-7; D tentatively fits TRBD1 or TRBD2 (5 bases each). The germline V gene encodes CDR1 SGHDT and CDR2 YYEEEE. Trimming removed 4 bases from V and 4 bases from J, with 12 bases in between. The CDR3 sequence is 13 residues long.

The table lists this clonotype with many counts. The V and J genes are TRBV20-1 and TRBJ1-5; 9 nucleotides align to TRBD1. This CDR3 has 14 residues. The germline CDR1 and CDR2 sequences are DFQATT and SNEGSKA (reference sequence). V gave up 5 bases and J gave up 1 base; unmatched junction bases: 3. CDR3 in amino acids: CSARDRASNQPQHF. The CDR3, as DNA: TGCAGTGCTCGGGACAGGGCAAGCAATCAGCCCCAGCATTTT.

The table lists this clonotype with many counts. The genes are TRBV10-1 and TRBJ2-3; D remains unclear. Per germline, CDR1 WNHNN and CDR2 SYGVQD (reference sequence). The CDR3 runs to 13 residues. V was clipped by 7 bases and J by 2 bases, with 10 bases between them. The DNA for the CDR3 is TGCGCCAGCAAGGGCAGCTCCACAGATACGCAGTATTTT. Translating gives CASKGSSTDTQYF.

This clonotype is a singleton in its sample. V usage is TRBV5-4 and J usage is TRBJ2-3; tentative D call: TRBD2 (6 bases). CDR1 and CDR2 (germline): SGHNT, YYREEE (reference sequence). This CDR3 spans 15 amino acids. Trimming pared 6 bases from V and 0 bases from J, leaving 14 bases between. The CDR3 spells CASIPGGISTDTQYF. CDR3 bases: TGTGCCAGCATCCCTGGGGGGATCAGCACAGATACGCAGTATTTT.

This clonotype was counted many times. The chain combines TRBV20-1 with TRBJ1-2, with D uncertain. The CDR3 has 11 residues. V lost 5 bases to trimming and J lost 6 bases, with 10 bases between them. In germline, CDR1 is DFQATT, CDR2 SNEGSKA (reference sequence). The CDR3 DNA is TGCAGTGCTCGGACGCAGGATGGCTACACCTTC. It specifies CSARTQDGYTF.

The chain employs TRBV25-1 and TRBJ2-1; D unclear. This CDR3 contains 16 residues. Germline V gene data show CDR1 as MGHDK and CDR2 as SYGVNS. V was shortened by 1 base and J by 1 base, with 11 bases between the two germline ends. CDR3 region: CASSEWTSGSYNEQFF. CDR3 coding DNA: TGTGCCAGCAGTGAATGGACCTCTGGGTCCTACAATGAGCAGTTCTTC.

In this sample, this clonotype turned up many times. This rearrangement joins TRBV5-1 to TRBJ2-1, with 11 bases matching TRBD2. CDR3 length: 16 amino acids. Trimming cost V 4 bases and J 4 bases; bases outside gene matches: 7. Per germline, CDR1 SGHRS and CDR2 YFSETQ. In nucleotides, the CDR3 is TGCGCCAGCAGCCATATTGCTAGCGGGAGGTACAATGAGCAGTTCTTC. It encodes CASSHIASGRYNEQFF.

The table lists this clonotype with many counts. The chain couples TRBV24-1 to TRBJ2-1, with 7 bases matching TRBD1. This CDR3 has 15 residues. Germline trimming cut 2 bases from V and 2 bases from J; bases unmatched to any gene: 2. The germline CDR1 and CDR2 sequences are KGHDR and SFDVKD. In nucleotides, the CDR3 is TGTGCCACCAGTGATTCCGGGACAGCCTACAATGAGCAGTTCTTC. As protein: CATSDSGTAYNEQFF.

This clonotype was recorded many times. V gene TRBV13 combines with J gene TRBJ1-1; perhaps TRBD1 as D (5 bases). The CDR3 extends over 15 amino acids. Trimming took 4 bases from V and 4 from J, leaving 16 bases between them. Germline CDR1 is PRHDT and CDR2 is FYEKMQ (reference sequence). CDR3 protein: CASSSSEGRVTEAFF. CDR3 DNA sequence: TGTGCCAGCAGCTCCTCCGAGGGCAGGGTCACTGAAGCTTTCTTT.

A few counts support this clonotype. The gene calls are TRBV20-1 and TRBJ1-1; tentatively, D is TRBD1 (5 bases). This CDR3 region has 14 residues. V was cut by 0 bases and J by 2 bases, with 10 bases left in between. CDR1 and CDR2 from the germline V gene are DFQATT and SNEGSKA (reference sequence). The CDR3 sequence: CSARDLTDNTEAFF. CDR3 bases: TGCAGTGCTAGAGATCTGACAGACAACACTGAAGCTTTCTTT.

This clonotype was found many times. The J gene is TRBJ2-3, the V gene TRBV5-1; 12 bases align to TRBD2. Trimming removed 0 bases from V and 6 bases from J; junction bases left unmatched: 5. From germline, CDR1 is SGHRS and CDR2 YFSETQ. CDR3 length: 16 residues. CDR3 in amino acids: CASSLVTSGSTDTQYF. DNA of the CDR3: TGCGCCAGCAGCTTGGTGACTAGCGGGAGTACCGATACGCAGTATTTT.